This is a list of T cell receptor beta chains from one sample in a study of human T cells and chemical hapten exposure. TCRdb reanalysed the RACE reads using MiXCR and keeps one entry per CDR3 protein. Found here are approximately 60,000 distinct CDR3 sequences, 11% of them singletons; the top ten hold almost 4%. The specimen was whole blood, collected in connection with sensitization to the hapten diphenylcyclopropenone (DPC). These receptor sequences come from a woman between 35 and 50 years old with alopecia areata. Some clones in this sample may be carry-over from other donors' samples. The CDR3 runs from the conserved cysteine through the conserved F or W. Fields, in order: J gene, V gene, CDR3 protein.

TRBJ1-1,TRBV9,CASSAGTEAFF
TRBJ1-4,TRBV29-1,CSVEEGDRGHSTNEKLFF
TRBJ2-7,TRBV21-1,CASSKAGLAEIYEQYF
TRBJ2-3,TRBV18,CASSPQGARDTQYF
TRBJ2-3,TRBV7-6,CASSLGSGLGTDTQYF
TRBJ2-3,TRBV10-2,CASTQGGGLAGVTDTQYF
TRBJ2-1,TRBV3-1,CASRALAGDGEQFF
TRBJ1-5,TRBV4-1,CASSLRGGQGTQPQHF
TRBJ1-5,TRBV28,CASSLNRSNQPQHF
TRBJ1-6,TRBV7-2,CASNGGAARGSPLHF
TRBJ1-2,TRBV30,CAWTANYGYTF
TRBJ1-1,TRBV6-6,CASSQRAGGVNTEAFF
TRBJ1-1,TRBV5-6,CASSWEIGGRFAEAFF
TRBJ2-7,TRBV9,CASSVGDRDHEQYF
TRBJ2-3,TRBV13,CASSPQASDTQYF
TRBJ2-7,TRBV2,CASRGLGYEQYF